One T cell receptor beta chain is described in this entry. This clone was observed a handful of times. Its antigen is still unknown. No much larger clonotype is one base removed from it; base qualities were not supplied. V has 8 bases trimmed and J has 5 bases trimmed; junction bases matching no gene number 6. CDR1 ENHRY and CDR2 SYGVKD are derived from the germline V gene. Including the terminal cysteine and phenylalanine, the CDR3 comprises 13 residues. The only DNA kept is the CDR3, 39 bases in frame from the first base. TCRbeta CDR3 regions were amplified from genomic DNA by means of the immunoSEQ Assay, a bias-controlled multiplex PCR. The paper's processing steps were these. The number of nucleated cells in each sample was estimated by amplification of reference gene primers within the assay. To quantify the absolute abundance of each unique TCRbeta CDR3 rearrangement, sequence reads were collapsed and filtered. For each sample, productive Simpson clonality was calculated as the square root of Simpson's diversity index across productive rearrangements. Here the immuneACCESS table is served through TCRdb, limited to in-frame sequences with V and J called. Missing clones are a known gap in these copies; in checked studies unresolved V genes cover under half, and the rest lacks a known reason. V and J calls and clone size follow that table, whereas D and trimming were derived from the DNA. This sample holds under 350,000 clones; around 92% were observed only once. The ten top clones hold roughly 1.8% of the sample.

The data were obtained in a study of blood T cell repertoires in COVID-19 (dated by TCRdb to the early 2020s). At the level of the whole study: The collaborator samples originated in the United States, Italy and Spain and spanned the acute and convalescent phases of COVID-19. The material from the prospective study consisted of cDNA or gDNA derived from T cells, B-cell-depleted T cells, or PBMCs. Deeply sampled blood TCRbeta repertoires from subjects exposed to, actively infected with, or recovered from COVID-19 were included in the dataset. A freely available public database, intended as a resource for researchers studying the immune response to SARS-CoV-2, is where the repertoires were released. The samples were drawn from the first 160 participants of the ongoing ImmuneRACE study and from 950 to 1,500 subjects provided by 6 global collaborators. A de-identified subject ID, COVID-19 status, age in years and sex were almost always included in the sample metadata. Where HLA class I and class II types were available, the types were taken from metadata supplied by the sample provider, not from assay-based typing. Overall results and qualifications from the work: How much clinical and demographic metadata was included differed by source and by participant, and the metadata was provided uncurated.

In the prospective study, participants were roughly 18 to 90 years old, resided in about two dozen geographic areas of the United States, and were enrolled through a virtual design. Cohort assignment in the prospective study relied on participant-reported clinical history from a screening survey and a study questionnaire. For ImmuneRACE Cohort 3, a participant was defined as recovered based on two consecutive negative NP/OP PCR tests, clearance by a healthcare professional, or resolution of symptoms. In the prospective study, whole blood, serum and a nasopharyngeal or oropharyngeal swab were collected from each participant by mobile phlebotomists. Over a roughly two-month period, participants in the prospective study had the option of providing additional blood draws and questionnaires. Before DNA extraction, prospective study blood samples were shipped either frozen or at room temperature.

The rearranged chain carries TRBV10-3 and TRBJ1-5, and TRBD1 aligns with 7 junction nucleotides. The sequencing sample was made of PBMCs or T cells enriched from blood (not recorded which). The sequence came from a woman aged 55-70 years who had recovered from COVID-19. The base sequence is TGTGCCATCCGCGACAGGGACGATCAGCCCCAGCATTTT. The resulting protein is CAIRDRDDQPQHF.